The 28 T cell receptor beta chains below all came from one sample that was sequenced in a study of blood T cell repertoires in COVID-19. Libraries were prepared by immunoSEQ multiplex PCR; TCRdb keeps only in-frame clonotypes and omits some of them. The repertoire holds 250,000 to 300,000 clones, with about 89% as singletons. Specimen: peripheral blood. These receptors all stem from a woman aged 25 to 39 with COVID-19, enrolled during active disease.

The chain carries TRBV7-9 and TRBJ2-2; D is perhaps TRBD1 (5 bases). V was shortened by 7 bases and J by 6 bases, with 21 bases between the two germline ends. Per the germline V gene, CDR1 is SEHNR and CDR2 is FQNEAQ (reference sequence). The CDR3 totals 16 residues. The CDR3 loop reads CASKQAGDRIAGELFF. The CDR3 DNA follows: TGTGCCAGCAAACAGGCAGGTGATAGAATAGCCGGGGAGCTGTTTTTT. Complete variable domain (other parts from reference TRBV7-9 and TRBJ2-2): DTGVSQNPRHKITKRGQNVTFRCDPISEHNRLYWYRQTLGQGPEFLTYFQNEAQLEKSRLLSDRFSAERPKGSFSTLEIQRTEQGDSAMYLCASKQAGDRIAGELFFGEGSRLTVL.

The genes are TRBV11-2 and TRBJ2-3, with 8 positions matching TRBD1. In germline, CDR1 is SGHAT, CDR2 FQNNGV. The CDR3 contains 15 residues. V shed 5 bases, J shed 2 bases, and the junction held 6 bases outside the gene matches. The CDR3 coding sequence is TGTGCCAGCAGCCTGGACAGGGCTCCCACAGATACGCAGTATTTT. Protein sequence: CASSLDRAPTDTQYF. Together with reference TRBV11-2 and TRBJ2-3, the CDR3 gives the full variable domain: EAGVAQSPRYKIIEKRQSVAFWCNPISGHATLYWYQQILGQGPKLLIQFQNNGVVDDSQLPKDRFSAERLKGVDSTLKIQPAKLEDSAVYLCASSLDRAPTDTQYFGPGTRLTVL.

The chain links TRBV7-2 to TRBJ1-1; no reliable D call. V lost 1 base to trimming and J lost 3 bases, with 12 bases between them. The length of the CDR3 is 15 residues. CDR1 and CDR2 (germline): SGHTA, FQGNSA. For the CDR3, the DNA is TGTGCCAGCAGCTTAGTCCCTCAGGAGGACACTGAAGCTTTCTTT. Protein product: CASSLVPQEDTEAFF.

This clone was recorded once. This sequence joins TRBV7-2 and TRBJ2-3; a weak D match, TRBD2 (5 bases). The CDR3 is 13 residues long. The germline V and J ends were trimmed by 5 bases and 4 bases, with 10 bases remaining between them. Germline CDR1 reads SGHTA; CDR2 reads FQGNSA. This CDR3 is CASSNRGPDTQYF. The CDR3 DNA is TGTGCCAGCAGCAACCGAGGGCCAGATACGCAGTATTTT.

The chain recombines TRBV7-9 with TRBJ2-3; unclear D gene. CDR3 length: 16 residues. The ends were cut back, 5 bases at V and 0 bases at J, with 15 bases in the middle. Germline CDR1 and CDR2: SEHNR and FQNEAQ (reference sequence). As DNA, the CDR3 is TGTGCCAGCAGCCCAGCTACTGGCGGAAGCACAGATACGCAGTATTTT. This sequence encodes CASSPATGGSTDTQYF.

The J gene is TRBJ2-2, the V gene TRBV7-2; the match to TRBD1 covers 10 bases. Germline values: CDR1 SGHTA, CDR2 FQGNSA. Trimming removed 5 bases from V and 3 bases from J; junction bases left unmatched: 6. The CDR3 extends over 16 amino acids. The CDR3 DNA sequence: TGTGCCAGCAGCCCTATGACAGGGGGCTACACCGGGGAGCTGTTTTTT. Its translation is CASSPMTGGYTGELFF.

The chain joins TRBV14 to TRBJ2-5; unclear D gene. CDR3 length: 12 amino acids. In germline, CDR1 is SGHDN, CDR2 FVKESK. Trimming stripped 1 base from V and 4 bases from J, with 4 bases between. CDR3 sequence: CASSQVRETQYF. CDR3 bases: TGTGCCAGCAGCCAAGTGCGAGAGACCCAGTACTTC.

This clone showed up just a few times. CDR3 nucleotides: TGTGCCAGCAGCCCCTGGACAGCGAACACTGAAGCTTTCTTT. Its protein product is CASSPWTANTEAFF. V is TRBV3-1 (or the pseudogene TRBV3-2) and J is TRBJ1-1; a possible D gene is TRBD1 (6 bases). This CDR3 comprises 14 residues. Germline CDR1 LGHDT, CDR2 YNNKEL (reference sequence). The V and J ends lost 4 bases and 1 base respectively, with 10 bases between them.

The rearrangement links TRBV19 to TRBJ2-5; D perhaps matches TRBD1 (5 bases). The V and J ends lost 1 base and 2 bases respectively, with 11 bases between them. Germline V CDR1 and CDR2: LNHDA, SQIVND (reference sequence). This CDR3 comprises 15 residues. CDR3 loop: CASSIGGHRQETQYF. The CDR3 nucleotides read TGTGCCAGTAGTATAGGTGGACACCGACAAGAGACCCAGTACTTC.

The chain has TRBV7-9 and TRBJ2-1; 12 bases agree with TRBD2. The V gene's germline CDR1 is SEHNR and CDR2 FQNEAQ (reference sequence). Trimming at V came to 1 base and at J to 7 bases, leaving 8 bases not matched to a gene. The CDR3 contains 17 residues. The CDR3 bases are TGTGCCAGCAGCTTAGGACTAGCGGGAGCAGAGGGGAATGAGCAGTTCTTC. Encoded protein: CASSLGLAGAEGNEQFF.

The CDR3 protein is CASSSGQGPEQYF. CDR3 coding DNA: TGTGCCAGCAGCTCGGGACAGGGCCCCGAGCAGTACTTC. This rearrangement joins TRBV7-9 to TRBJ2-7; 9 bases map to TRBD1. CDR1 is SEHNR and CDR2 is FQNEAQ in the germline V gene (reference sequence). The CDR3 consists of 13 residues. Trimming cost V 4 bases and J 6 bases; bases outside gene matches: 4.

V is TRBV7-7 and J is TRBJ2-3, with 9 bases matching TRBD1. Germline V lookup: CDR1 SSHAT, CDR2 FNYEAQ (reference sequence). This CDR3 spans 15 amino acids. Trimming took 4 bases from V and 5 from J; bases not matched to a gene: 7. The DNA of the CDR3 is TGTGCCAGCAGCTCCGGGACAGGGAAGGGAGATACGCAGTATTTT. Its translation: CASSSGTGKGDTQYF.

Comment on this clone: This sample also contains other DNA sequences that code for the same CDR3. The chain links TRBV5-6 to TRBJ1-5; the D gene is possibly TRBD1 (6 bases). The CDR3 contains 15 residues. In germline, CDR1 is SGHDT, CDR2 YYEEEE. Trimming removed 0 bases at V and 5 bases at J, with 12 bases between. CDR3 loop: CASSLGGRGDQPQHF. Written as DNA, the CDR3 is TGTGCCAGCAGCTTGGGGGGGCGCGGAGATCAGCCCCAGCATTTT.

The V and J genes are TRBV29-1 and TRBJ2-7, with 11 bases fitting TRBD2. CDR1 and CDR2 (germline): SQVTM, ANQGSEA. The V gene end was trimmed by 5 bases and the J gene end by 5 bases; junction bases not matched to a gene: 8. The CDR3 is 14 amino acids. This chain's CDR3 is CSVFSGRVSDEQYF. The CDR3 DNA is TGCAGCGTTTTTAGCGGGAGGGTATCTGACGAGCAGTACTTC.

The CDR3 DNA reads TGTGCCAGTAGTCCCATACGAGACAGGGGAGGTGAAAAACTGTTTTTT. Encoded protein: CASSPIRDRGGEKLFF. V and J are TRBV19 and TRBJ1-4; 8 bases line up with TRBD1. CDR1 is LNHDA, CDR2 SQIVND, per germline (reference sequence). Germline trimming cut 5 bases from V and 7 bases from J; bases unmatched to any gene: 12. The CDR3 spans 16 residues.

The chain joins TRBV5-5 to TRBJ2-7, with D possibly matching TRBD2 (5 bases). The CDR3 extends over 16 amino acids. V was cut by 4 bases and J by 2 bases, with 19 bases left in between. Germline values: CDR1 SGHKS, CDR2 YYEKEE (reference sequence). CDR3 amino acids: CASSVMISRAPYEQYF. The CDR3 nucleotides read TGTGCCAGCAGCGTAATGATTTCGAGGGCCCCCTACGAGCAGTACTTC.

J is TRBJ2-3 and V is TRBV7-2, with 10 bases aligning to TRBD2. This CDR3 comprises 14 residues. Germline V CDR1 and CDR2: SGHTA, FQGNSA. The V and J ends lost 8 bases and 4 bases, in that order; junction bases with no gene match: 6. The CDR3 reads CASGTSGKPDTQYF. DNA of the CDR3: TGTGCCAGCGGCACTAGCGGGAAACCAGATACGCAGTATTTT.

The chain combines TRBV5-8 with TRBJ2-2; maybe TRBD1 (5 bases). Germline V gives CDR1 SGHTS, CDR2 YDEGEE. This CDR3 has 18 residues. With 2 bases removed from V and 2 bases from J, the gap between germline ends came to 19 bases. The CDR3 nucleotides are TGTGCCAGCAGCTTTCACAGACAGATGATTGGAAACACCGGGGAGCTGTTTTTT. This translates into CASSFHRQMIGNTGELFF. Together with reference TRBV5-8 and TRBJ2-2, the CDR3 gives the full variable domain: EAGVTQSPTHLIKTRGQQATLRCSPISGHTSVYWYQQALGLGLQFLLWYDEGEERNRGNFPPRFSGRQFPNYSSELNVNALELEDSALYLCASSFHRQMIGNTGELFFGEGSRLTVL.

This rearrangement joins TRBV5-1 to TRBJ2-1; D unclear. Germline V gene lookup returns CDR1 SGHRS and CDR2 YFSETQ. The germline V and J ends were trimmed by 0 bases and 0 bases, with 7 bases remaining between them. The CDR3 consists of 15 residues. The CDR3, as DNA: TGCGCCAGCAGCTTGGAAGCATTCTCCTACAATGAGCAGTTCTTC. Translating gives CASSLEAFSYNEQFF.

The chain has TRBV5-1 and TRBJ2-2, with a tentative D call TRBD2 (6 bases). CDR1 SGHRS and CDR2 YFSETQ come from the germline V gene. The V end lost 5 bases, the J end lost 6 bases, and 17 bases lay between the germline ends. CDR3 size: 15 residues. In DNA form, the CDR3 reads TGCGCCAGCAGGGGCTTAGCGGTGGCGGCCGGGGAGCTGTTTTTT. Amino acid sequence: CASRGLAVAAGELFF.

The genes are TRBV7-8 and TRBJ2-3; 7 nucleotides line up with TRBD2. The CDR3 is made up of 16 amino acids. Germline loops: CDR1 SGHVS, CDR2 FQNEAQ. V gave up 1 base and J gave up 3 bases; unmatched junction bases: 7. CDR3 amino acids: CASSLVSGTTTDTQYF. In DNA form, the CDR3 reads TGTGCCAGCAGCTTAGTATCAGGGACTACTACAGATACGCAGTATTTT.

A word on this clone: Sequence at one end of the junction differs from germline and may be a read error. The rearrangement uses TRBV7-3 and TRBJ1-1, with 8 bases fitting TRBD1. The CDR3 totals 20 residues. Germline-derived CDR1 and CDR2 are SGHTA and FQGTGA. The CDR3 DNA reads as TGTGCCAGCAGCCTAACGAATCAGGGACAGGCTTCCACGTCGGGCCTGAAAGCTTTCTTT. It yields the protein CASSLTNQGQASTSGLKAFF.

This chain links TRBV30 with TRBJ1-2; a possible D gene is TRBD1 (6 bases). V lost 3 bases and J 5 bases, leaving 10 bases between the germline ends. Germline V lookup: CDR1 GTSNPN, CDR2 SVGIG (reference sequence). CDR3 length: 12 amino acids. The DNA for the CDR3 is TGTGCCTGGAGCGAGGGGGTGTATGGCTACACCTTC. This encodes CAWSEGVYGYTF.

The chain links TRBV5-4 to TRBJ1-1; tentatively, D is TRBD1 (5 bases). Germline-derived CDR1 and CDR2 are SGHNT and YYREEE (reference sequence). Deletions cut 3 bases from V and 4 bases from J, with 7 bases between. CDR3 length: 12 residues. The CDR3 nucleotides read TGTGCCAGCAGCTGGGGGGGCACTGAAGCTTTCTTT. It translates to CASSWGGTEAFF.

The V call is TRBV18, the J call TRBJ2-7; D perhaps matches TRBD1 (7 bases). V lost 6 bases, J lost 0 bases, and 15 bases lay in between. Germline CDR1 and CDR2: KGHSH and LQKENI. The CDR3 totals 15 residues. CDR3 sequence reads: CASSRGTESSYEQYF. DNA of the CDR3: TGTGCCAGCTCGCGCGGGACAGAGAGCTCCTACGAGCAGTACTTC.

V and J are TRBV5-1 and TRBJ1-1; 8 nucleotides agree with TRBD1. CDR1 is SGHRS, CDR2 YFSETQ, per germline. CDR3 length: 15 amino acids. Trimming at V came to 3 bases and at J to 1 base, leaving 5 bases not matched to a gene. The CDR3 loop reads CASSSDGQGNTEAFF. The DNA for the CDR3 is TGCGCCAGCAGCTCCGACGGACAGGGGAACACTGAAGCTTTCTTT.

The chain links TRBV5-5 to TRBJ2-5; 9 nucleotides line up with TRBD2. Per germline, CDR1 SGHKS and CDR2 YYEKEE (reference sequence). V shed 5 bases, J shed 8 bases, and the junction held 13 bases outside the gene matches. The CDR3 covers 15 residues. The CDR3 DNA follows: TGTGCCAGCAGGCCACCGGGACTAGCAACGGGCACCCAGTACTTC. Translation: CASRPPGLATGTQYF.

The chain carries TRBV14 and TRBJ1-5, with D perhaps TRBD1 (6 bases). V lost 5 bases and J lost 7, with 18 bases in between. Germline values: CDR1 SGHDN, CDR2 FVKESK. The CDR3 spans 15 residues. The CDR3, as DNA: TGTGCCAGCAGCACGATCAGGGGTAGGCGGCAGCCCCAGCATTTT. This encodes CASSTIRGRRQPQHF. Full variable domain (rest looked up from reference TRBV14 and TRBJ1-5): EAGVTQFPSHSVIEKGQTVTLRCDPISGHDNLYWYRRVMGKEIKFLLHFVKESKQDESGMPNNRFLAERTGGTYSTLKVQPAELEDSGVYFCASSTIRGRRQPQHFGDGTRLSIL.